Presented here are 21 T cell receptor beta chains from one specimen sequenced in a study of T cells in Graves' hyperthyroidism and ophthalmopathy. RNA transcripts served as the template for amplifying TCR beta CDR3 regions. The HTBI set primed first-round TCR CDR3 RT-PCR. TCRdb independently ran MiXCR on the multiplex PCR reads; one entry per CDR3 protein. The sample contains hundreds of thousands of distinct CDR3 sequences, around 13% of which appear only once. Sequencing was performed on blood. The receptor set was obtained from a woman between 18 and 29 years old with Graves' hyperthyroidism.

This clonotype turned up a few times. The chain couples TRBV4-1 to TRBJ2-1, with D perhaps assigned TRBD1 or TRBD2 (5 bases each). Trimming took 0 bases from V and 7 from J, leaving 16 bases between them. CDR3 size: 16 residues. CDR1 MGHRA and CDR2 YSYEKL come from the germline V gene. The CDR3 protein is CASSQDWGSGANEQFF. The DNA for the CDR3 is TGCGCCAGCAGCCAAGATTGGGGGTCCGGGGCGAATGAGCAGTTCTTC.

This clonotype appeared a few times. One base away lies a much larger clone, so this may be a sequencing read error. This CDR3 reads CANSLSTGVTEAFF. The CDR3 DNA reads as TGTGCCAACAGCTTATCGACAGGGGTCACTGAAGCTTTCTTT. The chain uses TRBV7-9 and TRBJ1-1; TRBD1 aligns across 8 bases. The CDR3 consists of 14 residues. The germline V gene has CDR1 SEHNR and CDR2 FQNEAQ (reference sequence).

This clonotype has a count of ten or more. This rearrangement joins TRBV12-3 or TRBV12-4 to TRBJ1-1, with 8 bases lining up with TRBD1. Trimming removed 7 bases from V and 2 bases from J; junction bases left unmatched: 12. This CDR3 is 16 amino acids long. The DNA of the CDR3 is TGTGCCAGCACCGTGGACAGGGCCCCGATTAACACTGAAGCTTTCTTT. This translates into CASTVDRAPINTEAFF.

The rearrangement joins TRBV30 to TRBJ1-2; 9 nucleotides agree with TRBD1. The CDR3 loop spans 13 amino acids. Losses at the gene ends were 5 bases for V and 3 bases for J; bases not matched to a gene: 4. Germline lookup yields CDR1 GTSNPN and CDR2 SVGIG (reference sequence). CDR3 DNA: TGTGCCTGGCGGGACAGGGAGGACTATGGCTACACCTTC. This gives the protein CAWRDREDYGYTF. Filled out from reference TRBV30 and TRBJ1-2, the complete variable domain reads SQTIHQWPATLVQPVGSPLSLECTVEGTSNPNLYWYRQAAGRGLQLLFYSVGIGQISSEVPQNLSASRPQDRQFILSSKKLLLSDSGFYLCAWRDREDYGYTFGSGTRLTVV.

This clonotype was counted at least ten times. The chain joins TRBV28 to TRBJ2-7; possibly TRBD1 for D (5 bases). This CDR3 has 13 amino acids. Trimming pared 5 bases from V and 2 bases from J, leaving 10 bases between. Germline V gene data show CDR1 as MDHEN and CDR2 as SYDVKM. The CDR3 DNA is TGTGCCAGCAGTGCCGCAGGGCCCTACGAGCAGTACTTC. Its protein is CASSAAGPYEQYF.

This chain links TRBV28 with TRBJ1-5; 10 bases are shared with TRBD1. The CDR3 totals 14 residues. Germline lookup yields CDR1 MDHEN and CDR2 SYDVKM. V lost 11 bases to trimming and J lost 7 bases; unmatched junction nucleotides: 11. This CDR3 reads CAGQETGGVQPQHF. The CDR3 coding sequence is TGTGCCGGACAAGAGACAGGGGGCGTCCAGCCCCAGCATTTT.

This clonotype was found many times. The V and J genes are TRBV3-1 and TRBJ1-1; D is undetermined. V lost 1 base and J 3 bases, leaving 9 bases between the germline ends. The CDR3 is 14 residues long. Germline CDR1 LGHDT, CDR2 YNNKEL (reference sequence). The CDR3 DNA reads as TGTGCCAGCAGCCAAGTTAGAACAGACACTGAAGCTTTCTTT. Protein sequence: CASSQVRTDTEAFF.

This rearrangement joins TRBV7-2 to TRBJ2-2, with 8 bases lining up with TRBD1. J gave up 6 bases and V 4 bases, and 7 bases lay outside the gene matches. Germline CDR1 reads SGHTA; CDR2 reads FQGNSA. The CDR3 has 15 amino acids. The CDR3 is CASSSQGARAGELFF. The CDR3 DNA sequence: TGTGCCAGCAGCTCCCAGGGGGCGCGGGCCGGGGAGCTGTTTTTT.

The gene calls are TRBV6-2 or TRBV6-3 and TRBJ2-1; TRBD2 agrees at 7 bases. CDR1 and CDR2 (germline): MNHEY, SVGEGT. Trimming at V came to 4 bases and at J to 7 bases, leaving 4 bases not matched to a gene. The CDR3 has 13 amino acids. The CDR3 sequence: CASSFLGGNEQFF. The CDR3 bases are TGTGCCAGCAGTTTCCTGGGGGGGAATGAGCAGTTCTTC.

Only a few counts were recorded for this clonotype. This chain uses TRBV5-6 with TRBJ1-6; 9 bases are a match to TRBD1. From germline, CDR1 is SGHDT and CDR2 YYEEEE. The CDR3 is made up of 14 amino acids. V trimming: 1 base; J trimming: 9 bases; junction bases outside the gene matches: 2. The CDR3 here is CASSLTGGFSPLHF. CDR3 sequence (DNA): TGTGCCAGCAGCTTGACAGGGGGCTTTTCACCCCTCCACTTT.

This clonotype has at least ten counts. The chain joins TRBV28 to TRBJ2-5; TRBD1 matches at 8 bases. Germline lookup yields CDR1 MDHEN and CDR2 SYDVKM. Losses at the gene ends were 6 bases for V and 4 bases for J; bases not matched to a gene: 7. The CDR3 has 14 amino acids. CDR3 sequence (DNA): TGTGCCAGCAGCCCGGACAGGGTAGCAGAGACCCAGTACTTC. Translated: CASSPDRVAETQYF.

V and J are TRBV28 and TRBJ1-1; 9 bases map to TRBD1. Germline V lookup: CDR1 MDHEN, CDR2 SYDVKM. Trimming cost V 3 bases and J 1 base; bases outside gene matches: 3. The CDR3 runs 15 residues. Here the CDR3 reads CASSLMGQGNTEAFF. The DNA of the CDR3 is TGTGCCAGCAGTTTGATGGGACAGGGGAACACTGAAGCTTTCTTT.

This clonotype was observed many times. This sequence joins TRBV12-3 or TRBV12-4 and TRBJ1-1; the match to TRBD1 covers 11 bases. The CDR3 covers 17 residues. Germline trimming cut 1 base from V and 4 bases from J; bases unmatched to any gene: 8. The CDR3 DNA reads TGTGCCAGCAGTTTAGGGATGGACAGGGGGCCGGGCACTGAAGCTTTCTTT. Protein sequence: CASSLGMDRGPGTEAFF.

In this sample, this clonotype turned up a few times. Its ends do not fully match the called genes, so a read error is possible. The chain employs TRBV7-7 and TRBJ2-6; 9 positions agree with TRBD1. Germline V gives CDR1 SSHAT, CDR2 FNYEAQ (reference sequence). This CDR3 is built from 19 residues. As DNA, the CDR3 is TGTGCTAGCAGCTTAGGACCGGGACAGGGAAGGACTGGGGCCAACGTCCTGACTTTC. It encodes CASSLGPGQGRTGANVLTF.

The CDR3 DNA reads as TGTGCCAGCAGGAAAGACAGATCCTCTGGAAACACCATATATTTT. Its protein is CASRKDRSSGNTIYF. The V call is TRBV6-1, the J call TRBJ1-3, with D possibly being TRBD1 (5 bases). Trimming removed 6 bases from V and 0 bases from J, with 12 bases in between. The CDR3 is made up of 15 amino acids. Germline V lookup: CDR1 MNHNS, CDR2 SASEGT.

Note on this clonotype: One junction end disagrees with the germline gene, perhaps due to a read error. The CDR3 is CASSYSKASDTQYF. CDR3 in DNA: TGTGCCAGCAGTTACTCAAAAGCGTCAGATACGCAGTATTTT. J is TRBJ2-3 and V is TRBV6-4, with unresolved D. The CDR3 has 14 residues. Per germline, CDR1 MRHNA and CDR2 SNTAGT.

This clonotype was detected many times. The V and J genes are TRBV7-6 and TRBJ2-1; D may be TRBD2 (5 bases). CDR1 is SGHVS and CDR2 is FNYEAQ in the germline V gene. Trimming shortened V by 5 bases and J by 0 bases, and 23 bases separated the two germline ends. The CDR3 is 19 amino acids. The CDR3 protein is CASSRDSRAGPSSYNEQFF. Here the CDR3 DNA reads TGTGCCAGCAGCCGAGACTCGAGGGCGGGCCCTAGCTCCTACAATGAGCAGTTCTTC.

There are a few counts of this clonotype. The chain carries TRBV6-1 and TRBJ2-5; 10 positions agree with TRBD2. Germline values: CDR1 MNHNS, CDR2 SASEGT. This CDR3 contains 15 residues. The J segment lost 5 bases and the V segment lost 8 bases, leaving 11 bases of the junction unmatched. The CDR3 spells CASGSGTSVWETQYF. The CDR3, as DNA: TGTGCCAGCGGATCCGGGACTAGCGTTTGGGAGACCCAGTACTTC.

The chain employs TRBV4-1 and TRBJ2-3, with 7 bases identical to TRBD1. From germline, CDR1 is MGHRA and CDR2 YSYEKL. This CDR3 is 13 amino acids long. V shed 4 bases, J shed 5 bases, and the junction held 3 bases outside the gene matches. CDR3 region: CASSRQGRDTQYF. In DNA, the CDR3 is TGCGCCAGCAGCCGACAGGGACGAGATACGCAGTATTTT.

There are many counts of this clonotype. The rearrangement joins TRBV29-1 to TRBJ2-1; D possibly matches TRBD1 or TRBD2 (5 bases each). The CDR3 consists of 12 residues. Germline V gene lookup returns CDR1 SQVTM and CDR2 ANQGSEA. V gave up 0 bases and J gave up 7 bases, with 7 bases separating them. The CDR3 sequence: CSVEDWGNEQFF. The CDR3 nucleotides are TGCAGCGTTGAAGATTGGGGGAATGAGCAGTTCTTC.

The chain uses TRBV4-1 and TRBJ1-1, with D uncertain. The CDR3 runs to 15 residues. The V end was cut by 2 bases, the J end by 0 bases, with 10 bases between. Germline V gives CDR1 MGHRA, CDR2 YSYEKL. CDR3 in amino acids: CASSQFGLLNTEAFF. CDR3 DNA: TGCGCCAGCAGCCAATTTGGACTCCTGAACACTGAAGCTTTCTTT.